This TCR beta chain appears in the sequencing data of a study of T cells after yellow fever vaccination. Looking at the study overall: Any fraction with a low cell number was prepared using SMART-Seq v4 Ultra Low Input. General study findings and limits: The secondary response was weaker but peaked faster, day 5 versus 15. Clones from primary vaccination mostly reappeared after the booster (around 96% CD4, approximately 88% CD8).

Template-switching 5'RACE yielded the TCR cDNA; a universal primer site and UMIs were added in the process. TCRdb ran MiXCR on the 5' RACE reads and lists one entry per CDR3 protein. Here the sample spans about 430,000 distinct CDR3 sequences, 18% being singletons. With 0 bases removed from V and 8 bases from J, the gap between germline ends came to 13 bases. Germline CDR1 is LNHNV and CDR2 is YYDKDF (reference sequence). This CDR3 is 14 amino acids long. A note on this clonotype: Antigen: not known.

The sample in question was PBMCs, obtained before the yellow fever booster vaccination. The TCR was taken from a man younger than 35 who received the YFV17D yellow fever vaccine. The genes are TRBV15 and TRBJ1-1, with D unclear. The CDR3 region is CATSRDRYGGEAFF. The CDR3 DNA reads as TGTGCCACCAGCAGAGATCGGTATGGAGGAGAAGCTTTCTTT. Using reference TRBV15 and TRBJ1-1 for the parts outside the CDR3, the full variable domain is DAMVIQNPRYQVTQFGKPVTLSCSQTLNHNVMYWYQQKSSQAPKLLFHYYDKDFNNEADTPDNFQSRRPNTSFCFLDIRSPGLGDTAMYLCATSRDRYGGEAFFGQGTRLTVV.